The present entry profiles one T cell receptor beta chain with its context. Execution of the assay was at deep level. Repertoires were generated with immunoSEQ multiplex PCR, while TCRdb's copy carries only in-frame clones and drops some. The repertoire holds more than 900,000 clones, around 78% seen once, with roughly 0.62% in the top ten. This entry comes from a study of shared clonotypes between healthy human individuals. Study background: There were three CD4 naive, three CD4 memory, two CD8 naive and one CD8 memory plates per donor.

Trimming removed 6 bases at V and 3 bases at J, with 8 bases between. The CDR3 is 12 residues long. Germline V gene data show CDR1 as ENHRY and CDR2 as SYGVKD. The chain links TRBV10-3 to TRBJ2-5; D is uncertain. Source material: memory CD4+ T cells from PBMCs. Subset described: CD45RA-negative fraction. This clonotype originated in a man between 18 and 35 years old in good health. Some clones in this sample may be carry-over from other donors' samples. CDR3 in amino acids: CAIRGREETQYF. CDR3 sequence (DNA): TGTGCCATCAGGGGAAGGGAAGAGACCCAGTACTTC.